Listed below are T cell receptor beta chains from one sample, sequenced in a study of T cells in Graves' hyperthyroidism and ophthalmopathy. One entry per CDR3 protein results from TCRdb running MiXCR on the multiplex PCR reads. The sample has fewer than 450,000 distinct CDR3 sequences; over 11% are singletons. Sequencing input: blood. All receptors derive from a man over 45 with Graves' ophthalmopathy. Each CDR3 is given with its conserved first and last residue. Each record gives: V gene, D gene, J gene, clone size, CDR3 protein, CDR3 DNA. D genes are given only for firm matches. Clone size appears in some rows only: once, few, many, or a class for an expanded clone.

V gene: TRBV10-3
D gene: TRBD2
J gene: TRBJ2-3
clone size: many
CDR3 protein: CAISGSRSASGMGTDTQYF
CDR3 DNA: TGTGCCATCAGTGGGTCTCGTAGCGCTAGCGGGATGGGTACAGATACGCAGTATTTT

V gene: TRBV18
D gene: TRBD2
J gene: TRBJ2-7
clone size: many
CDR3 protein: CASDSGASYEQYF
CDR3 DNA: TGTGCCAGCGACAGCGGGGCCTCCTACGAGCAGTACTTC

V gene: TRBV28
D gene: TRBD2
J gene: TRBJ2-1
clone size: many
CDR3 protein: CASRPSGRGGNEQFF
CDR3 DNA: TGTGCCAGCAGACCAAGCGGGAGAGGAGGCAATGAGCAGTTCTTC

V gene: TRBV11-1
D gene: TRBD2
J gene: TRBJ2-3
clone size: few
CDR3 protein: CASSPKGLGMADTQYF
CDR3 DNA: TGTGCCAGCAGCCCCAAAGGACTAGGCATGGCAGATACGCAGTATTTT

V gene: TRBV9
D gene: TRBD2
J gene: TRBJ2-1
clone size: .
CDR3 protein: CASSKRTSGYNEQFF
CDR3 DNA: TGTGCCAGCAGCAAGCGGACTAGCGGCTACAATGAGCAGTTCTTC

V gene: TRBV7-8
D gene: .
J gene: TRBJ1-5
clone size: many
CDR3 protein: CASSLARADSNQPQHF
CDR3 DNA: TGTGCCAGCAGCTTAGCCCGGGCTGATAGCAATCAGCCCCAGCATTTT

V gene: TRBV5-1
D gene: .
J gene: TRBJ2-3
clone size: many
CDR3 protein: CASRGVFGSTDTQYF
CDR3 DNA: TGCGCCAGCAGAGGTGTGTTCGGAAGCACAGATACGCAGTATTTT

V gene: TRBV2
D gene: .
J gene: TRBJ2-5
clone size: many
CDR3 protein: CASSDPDRQETQYF
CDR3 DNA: TGTGCCAGCAGTGACCCAGACAGGCAAGAGACCCAGTACTTC

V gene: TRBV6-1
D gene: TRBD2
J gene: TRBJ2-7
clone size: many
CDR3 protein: CASTRLAPSYEQYF
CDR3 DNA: TGTGCCAGCACCCGACTAGCGCCCTCCTACGAGCAGTACTTC

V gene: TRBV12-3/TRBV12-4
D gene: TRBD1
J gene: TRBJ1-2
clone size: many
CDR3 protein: CASNHRQGLYGYTF
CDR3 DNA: TGTGCCAGCAATCACCGACAGGGTTTGTATGGCTACACCTTC

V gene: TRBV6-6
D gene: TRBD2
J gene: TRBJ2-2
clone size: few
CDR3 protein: CASSYRGLAPGELFF
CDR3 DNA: TGTGCCAGCAGTTATCGGGGACTAGCTCCCGGGGAGCTGTTTTTT

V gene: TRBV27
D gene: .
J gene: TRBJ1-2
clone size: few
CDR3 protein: CASSLSGARGFYGYTF
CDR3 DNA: TGTGCCAGCAGTTTATCGGGGGCGCGGGGGTTCTATGGCTACACCTTC

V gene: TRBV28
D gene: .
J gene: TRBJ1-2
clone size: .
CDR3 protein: CASSWPERGLYGYTF
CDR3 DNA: TGTGCCAGCAGCTGGCCGGAGCGAGGACTATATGGCTACACCTTC

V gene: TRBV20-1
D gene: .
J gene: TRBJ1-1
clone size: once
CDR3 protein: CSAKGGGTEAFF
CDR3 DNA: TGCAGTGCAAAGGGGGGGGGGACTGAAGCTTTCTTT

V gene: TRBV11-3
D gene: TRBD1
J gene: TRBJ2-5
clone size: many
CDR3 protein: CASSPRDRAETQYF
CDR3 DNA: TGTGCCAGCAGCCCACGGGACAGGGCAGAGACCCAGTACTTC

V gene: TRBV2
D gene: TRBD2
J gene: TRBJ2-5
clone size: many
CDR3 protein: CASRERESRGETQYF
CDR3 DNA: TGTGCCAGCAGAGAGCGGGAATCCCGAGGGGAGACCCAGTACTTC

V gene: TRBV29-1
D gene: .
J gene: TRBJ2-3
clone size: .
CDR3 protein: CSIRHGSLDTQYF
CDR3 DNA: TGCAGCATTCGACACGGAAGTTTGGATACGCAGTATTTT

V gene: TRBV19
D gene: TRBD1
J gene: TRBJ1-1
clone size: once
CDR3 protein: CASSDPGTGFEAFF
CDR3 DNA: TGTGCCAGTAGTGACCCCGGGACAGGGTTTGAAGCTTTCTTT

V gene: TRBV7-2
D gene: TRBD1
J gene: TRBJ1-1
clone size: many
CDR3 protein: CASSFWTGAEAFF
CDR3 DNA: TGTGCCAGCAGCTTCTGGACAGGGGCTGAAGCTTTCTTT

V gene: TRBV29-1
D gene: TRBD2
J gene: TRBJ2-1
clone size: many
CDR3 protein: CSVFSGRNPNEQFF
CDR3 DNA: TGCAGCGTTTTTAGCGGGAGGAACCCCAATGAGCAGTTCTTC

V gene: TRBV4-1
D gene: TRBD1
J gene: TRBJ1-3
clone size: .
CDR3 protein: CASSQEGQISGNTIYF
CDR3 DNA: TGCGCCAGCAGCCAAGAGGGACAGATCTCTGGAAACACCATATATTTT

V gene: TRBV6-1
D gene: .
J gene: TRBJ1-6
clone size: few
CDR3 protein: CATRREGISPLHF
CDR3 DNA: TGTGCCACCAGGCGGGAGGGGATTTCACCCCTCCACTTT

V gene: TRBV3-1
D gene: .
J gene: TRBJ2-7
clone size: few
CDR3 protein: CASSQVSSGVDEQYF
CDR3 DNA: TGTGCCAGCAGCCAAGTTAGTTCAGGGGTAGACGAGCAGTACTTC

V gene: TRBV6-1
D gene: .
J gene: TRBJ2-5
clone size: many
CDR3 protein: CASSEQGSRETQYF
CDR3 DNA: TGTGCCAGCAGTGAGCAGGGTTCTCGGGAGACCCAGTACTTC

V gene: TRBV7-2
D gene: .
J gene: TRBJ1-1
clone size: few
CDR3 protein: CASSLRVGDEAFF
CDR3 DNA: TGTGCCAGCAGCTTACGGGTGGGAGATGAGGCTTTCTTT

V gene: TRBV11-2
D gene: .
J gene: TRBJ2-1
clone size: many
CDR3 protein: CASSPLNEQFF
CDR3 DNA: TGTGCCAGCAGCCCGCTGAATGAGCAGTTCTTC

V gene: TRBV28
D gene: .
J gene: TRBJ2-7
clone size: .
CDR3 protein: CASSLLGITYEQYF
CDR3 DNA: TGTGCCAGCAGTTTACTCGGTATTACCTACGAGCAGTACTTC

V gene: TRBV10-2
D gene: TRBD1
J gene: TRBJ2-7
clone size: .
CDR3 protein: CASRDARQGKSYEQYF
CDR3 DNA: TGCGCCAGCAGAGACGCTAGACAGGGGAAATCCTACGAGCAGTACTTC

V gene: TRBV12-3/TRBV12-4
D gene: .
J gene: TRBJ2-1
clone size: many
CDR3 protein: CASSLDISYNEQFF
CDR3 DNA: TGTGCCAGCAGTTTGGACATTTCCTACAATGAGCAGTTCTTC

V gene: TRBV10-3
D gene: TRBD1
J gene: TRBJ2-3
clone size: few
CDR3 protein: CAIRNPGQGSTDTQYF
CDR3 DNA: TGTGCCATCAGAAATCCGGGACAGGGCTCCACAGATACGCAGTATTTT

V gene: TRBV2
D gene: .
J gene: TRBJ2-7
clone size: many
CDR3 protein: CASSGGGAGHYEQYF
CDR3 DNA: TGTGCCAGCAGCGGCGGTGGAGCGGGACACTACGAGCAGTACTTC

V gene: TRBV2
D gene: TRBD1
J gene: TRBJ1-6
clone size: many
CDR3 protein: CASSGTGAQNSPLHF
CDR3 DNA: TGTGCCAGCAGTGGGACAGGGGCGCAGAATTCACCCCTCCACTTT

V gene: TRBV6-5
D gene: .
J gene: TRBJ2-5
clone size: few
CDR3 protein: CASSYGGNDQETQYF
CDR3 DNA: TGTGCCAGCAGTTACGGCGGGAACGACCAAGAGACCCAGTACTTC